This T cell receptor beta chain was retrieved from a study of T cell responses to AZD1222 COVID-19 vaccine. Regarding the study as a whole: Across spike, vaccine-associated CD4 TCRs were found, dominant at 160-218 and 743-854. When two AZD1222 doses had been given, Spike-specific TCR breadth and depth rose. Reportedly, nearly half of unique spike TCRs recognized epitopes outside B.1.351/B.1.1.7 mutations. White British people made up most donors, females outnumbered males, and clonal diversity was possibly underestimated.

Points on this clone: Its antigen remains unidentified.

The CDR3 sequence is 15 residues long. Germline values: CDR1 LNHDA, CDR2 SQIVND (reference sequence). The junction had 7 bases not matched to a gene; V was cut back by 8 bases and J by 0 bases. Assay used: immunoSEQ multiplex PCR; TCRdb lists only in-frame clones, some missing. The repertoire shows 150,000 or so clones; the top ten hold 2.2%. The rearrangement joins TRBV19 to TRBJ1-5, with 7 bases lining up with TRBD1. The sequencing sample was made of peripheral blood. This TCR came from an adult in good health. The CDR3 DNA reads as TGTGCCAGTGAAGCAGGGGGTTATAGCAATCAGCCCCAGCATTTT. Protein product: CASEAGGYSNQPQHF.